The present entry profiles one TCR beta chain with its context. Its specificity is unknown. The CDR3 sequence is 13 residues long. Germline lookup yields CDR1 SNHLY and CDR2 FYNNEI. The sample comes from a study of cytomegalovirus exposure and HLA in healthy donors. The PCR was carried out with 60 Vbeta primers and 13 Jbeta primers. Generated by immunoSEQ multiplex PCR, the TCRdb table keeps only in-frame clones and is missing some. The sample holds a few hundred thousand clones, around 79% seen once. Notes on the study in general: In a later analysis, at a false discovery rate of 0.05, roughly 17,000 TCR beta sequences matched HLA alleles.

Sequenced input: PBMCs. This clonotype was sampled from a girl aged 2 to 10 in good health and CMV-seronegative. The J gene is TRBJ2-5, the V gene TRBV2, with D possibly being TRBD1 (6 bases). The DNA end is a closer match to TRBJ2-7, so the J assignment may be wrong. The CDR3 here is CASKHRDTYEQYF. DNA for the CDR3: TGTGCCAGCAAACACCGGGACACCTACGAGCAGTACTTC.